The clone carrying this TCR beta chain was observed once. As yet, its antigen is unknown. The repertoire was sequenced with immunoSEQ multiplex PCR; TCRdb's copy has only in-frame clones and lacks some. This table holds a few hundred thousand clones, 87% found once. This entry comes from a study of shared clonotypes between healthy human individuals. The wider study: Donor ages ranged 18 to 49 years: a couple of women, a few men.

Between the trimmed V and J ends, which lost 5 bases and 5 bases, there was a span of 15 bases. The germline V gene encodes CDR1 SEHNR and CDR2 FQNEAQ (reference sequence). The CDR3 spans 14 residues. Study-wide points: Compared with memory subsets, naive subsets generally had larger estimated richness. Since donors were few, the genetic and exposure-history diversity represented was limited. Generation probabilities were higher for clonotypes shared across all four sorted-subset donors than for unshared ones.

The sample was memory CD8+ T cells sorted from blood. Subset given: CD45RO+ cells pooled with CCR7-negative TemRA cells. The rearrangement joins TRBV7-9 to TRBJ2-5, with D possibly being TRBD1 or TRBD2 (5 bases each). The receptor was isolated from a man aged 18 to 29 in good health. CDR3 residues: CASSPLLGVETQYF. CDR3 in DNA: TGTGCCAGCAGCCCCCTCCTGGGGGTGGAGACCCAGTACTTC.